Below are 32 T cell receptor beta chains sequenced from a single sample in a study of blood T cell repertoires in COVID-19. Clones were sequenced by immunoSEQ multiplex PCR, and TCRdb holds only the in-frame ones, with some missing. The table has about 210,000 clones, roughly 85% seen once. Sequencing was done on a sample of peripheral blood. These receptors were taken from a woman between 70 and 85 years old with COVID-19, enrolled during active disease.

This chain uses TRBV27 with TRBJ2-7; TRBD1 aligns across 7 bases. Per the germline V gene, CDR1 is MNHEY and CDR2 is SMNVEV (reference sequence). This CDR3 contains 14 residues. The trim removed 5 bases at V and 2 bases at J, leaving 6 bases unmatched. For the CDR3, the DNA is TGTGCCAGCAGTAAGACAGGGACCCCCTACGAGCAGTACTTC. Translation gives CASSKTGTPYEQYF.

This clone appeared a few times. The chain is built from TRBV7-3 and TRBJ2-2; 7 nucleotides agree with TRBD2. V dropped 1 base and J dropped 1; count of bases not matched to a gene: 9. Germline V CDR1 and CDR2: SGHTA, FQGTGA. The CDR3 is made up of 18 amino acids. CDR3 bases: TGTGCCAGCAGCTTAATGGCACGGGTAGCGGGGAACACCGGGGAGCTGTTTTTT. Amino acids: CASSLMARVAGNTGELFF.

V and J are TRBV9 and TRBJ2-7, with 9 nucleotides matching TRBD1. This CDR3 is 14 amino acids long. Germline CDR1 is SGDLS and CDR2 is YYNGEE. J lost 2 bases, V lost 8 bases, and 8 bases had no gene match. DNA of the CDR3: TGTGCCAGGCTCCGGGACAGGGATGCCTACGAGCAGTACTTC. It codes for CARLRDRDAYEQYF.

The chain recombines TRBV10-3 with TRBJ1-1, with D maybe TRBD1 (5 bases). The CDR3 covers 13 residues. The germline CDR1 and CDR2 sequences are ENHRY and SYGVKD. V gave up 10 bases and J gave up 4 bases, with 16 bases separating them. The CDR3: CASHDSQSTEAFF. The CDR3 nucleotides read TGTGCCAGTCACGACAGCCAGAGCACTGAAGCTTTCTTT.

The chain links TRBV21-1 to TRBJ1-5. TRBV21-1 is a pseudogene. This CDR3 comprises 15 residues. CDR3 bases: TGTGCCAGCAGCCGGTTCGGGGGTCACAATCAGCCCCAGCATTTT. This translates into CASSRFGGHNQPQHF.

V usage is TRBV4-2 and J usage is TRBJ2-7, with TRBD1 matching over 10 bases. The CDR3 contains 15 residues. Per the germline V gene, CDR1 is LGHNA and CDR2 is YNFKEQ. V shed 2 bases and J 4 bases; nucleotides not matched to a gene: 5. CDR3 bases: TGTGCCAGCAGCCAAACCGGGACAGGGGTATACGAGCAGTACTTC. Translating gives CASSQTGTGVYEQYF.

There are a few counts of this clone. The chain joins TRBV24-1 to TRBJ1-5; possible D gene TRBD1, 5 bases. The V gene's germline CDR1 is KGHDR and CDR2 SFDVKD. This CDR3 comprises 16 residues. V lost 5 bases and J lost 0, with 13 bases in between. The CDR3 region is CATSAGGGYSNQPQHF. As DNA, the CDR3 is TGTGCCACCAGTGCGGGGGGTGGATATAGCAATCAGCCCCAGCATTTT.

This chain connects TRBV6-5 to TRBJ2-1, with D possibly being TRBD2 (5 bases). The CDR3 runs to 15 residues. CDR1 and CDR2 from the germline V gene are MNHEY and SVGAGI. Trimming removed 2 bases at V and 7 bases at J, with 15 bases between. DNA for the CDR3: TGTGCCAGCAGTTACGCGACTAAACGCCCGAATGAGCAGTTCTTC. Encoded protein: CASSYATKRPNEQFF.

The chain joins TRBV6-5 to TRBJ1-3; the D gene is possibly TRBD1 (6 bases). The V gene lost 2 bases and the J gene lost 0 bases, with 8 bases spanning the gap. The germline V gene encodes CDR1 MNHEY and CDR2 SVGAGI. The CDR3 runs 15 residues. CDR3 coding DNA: TGTGCCAGCAGTTACCTGGGGGCCTCTGGAAACACCATATATTTT. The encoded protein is CASSYLGASGNTIYF.

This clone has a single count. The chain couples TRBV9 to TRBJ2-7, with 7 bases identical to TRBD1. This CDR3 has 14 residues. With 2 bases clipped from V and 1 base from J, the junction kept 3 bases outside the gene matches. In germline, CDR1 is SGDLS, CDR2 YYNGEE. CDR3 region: CASSVGQKSYEQYF. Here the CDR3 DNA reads TGTGCCAGCAGCGTGGGACAGAAGTCCTACGAGCAGTACTTC. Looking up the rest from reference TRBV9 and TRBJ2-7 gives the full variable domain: DSGVTQTPKHLITATGQRVTLRCSPRSGDLSVYWYQQSLDQGLQFLIQYYNGEERAKGNILERFSAQQFPDLHSELNLSSLELGDSALYFCASSVGQKSYEQYFGPGTRLTVT.

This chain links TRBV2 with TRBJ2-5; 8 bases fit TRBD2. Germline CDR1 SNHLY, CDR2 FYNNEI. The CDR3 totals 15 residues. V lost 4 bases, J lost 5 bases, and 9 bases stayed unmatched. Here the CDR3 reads CASSGPGGPLETQYF. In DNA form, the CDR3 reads TGTGCCAGCAGTGGACCGGGAGGGCCGTTGGAGACCCAGTACTTC.

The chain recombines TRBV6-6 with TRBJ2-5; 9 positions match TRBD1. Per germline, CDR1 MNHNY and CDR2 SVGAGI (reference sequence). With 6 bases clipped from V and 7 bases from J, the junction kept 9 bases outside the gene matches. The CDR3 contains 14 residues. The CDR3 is CASRPGTGRVTQYF. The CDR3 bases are TGTGCCAGCAGACCGGGGACAGGGAGGGTGACCCAGTACTTC.

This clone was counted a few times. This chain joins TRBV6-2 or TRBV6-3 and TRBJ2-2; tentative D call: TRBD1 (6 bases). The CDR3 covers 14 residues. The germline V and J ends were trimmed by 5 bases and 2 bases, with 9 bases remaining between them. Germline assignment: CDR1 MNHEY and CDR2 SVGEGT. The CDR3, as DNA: TGTGCCAGCAGTCAGGGGCCTAACACCGGGGAGCTGTTTTTT. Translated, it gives CASSQGPNTGELFF.

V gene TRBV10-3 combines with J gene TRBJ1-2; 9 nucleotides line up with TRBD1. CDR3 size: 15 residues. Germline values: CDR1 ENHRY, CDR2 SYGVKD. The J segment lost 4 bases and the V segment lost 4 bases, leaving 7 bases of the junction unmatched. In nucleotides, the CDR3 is TGTGCCATCAGTGGGGACAGGGAGAGGGGCTATGGCTACACCTTC. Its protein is CAISGDRERGYGYTF.

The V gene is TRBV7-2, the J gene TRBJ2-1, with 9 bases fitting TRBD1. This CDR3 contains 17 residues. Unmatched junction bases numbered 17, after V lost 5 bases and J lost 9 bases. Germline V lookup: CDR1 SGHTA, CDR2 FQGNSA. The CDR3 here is CASSLQGAKLGWTEQFF. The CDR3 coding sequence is TGTGCCAGCAGCCTACAGGGGGCCAAACTAGGGTGGACTGAGCAGTTCTTC.

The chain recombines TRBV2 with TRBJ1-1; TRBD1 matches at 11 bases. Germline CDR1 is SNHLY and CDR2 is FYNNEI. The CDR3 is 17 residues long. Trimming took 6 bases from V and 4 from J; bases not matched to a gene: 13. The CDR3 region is CASRTPPPGTGGTEAFF. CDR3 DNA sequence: TGTGCCAGCAGGACCCCGCCTCCCGGGACAGGGGGCACTGAAGCTTTCTTT.

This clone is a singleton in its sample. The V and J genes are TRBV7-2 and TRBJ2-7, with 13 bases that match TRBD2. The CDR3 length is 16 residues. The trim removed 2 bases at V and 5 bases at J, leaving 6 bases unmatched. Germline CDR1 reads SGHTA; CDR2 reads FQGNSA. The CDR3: CASSLSLAGGLNEQYF. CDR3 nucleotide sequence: TGTGCCAGCAGCTTATCACTAGCGGGGGGGCTAAACGAGCAGTACTTC.

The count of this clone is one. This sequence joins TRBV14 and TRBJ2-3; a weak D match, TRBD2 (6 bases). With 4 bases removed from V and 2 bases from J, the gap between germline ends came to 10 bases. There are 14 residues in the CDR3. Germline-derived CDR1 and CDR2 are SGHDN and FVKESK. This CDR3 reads CASSLRDFTDTQYF. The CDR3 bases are TGTGCCAGCAGCCTTCGGGACTTCACAGATACGCAGTATTTT.

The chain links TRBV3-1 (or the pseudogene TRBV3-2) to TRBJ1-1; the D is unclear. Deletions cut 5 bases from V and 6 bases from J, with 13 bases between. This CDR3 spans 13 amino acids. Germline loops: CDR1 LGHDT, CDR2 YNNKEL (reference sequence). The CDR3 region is CASSRGSGAEAFF. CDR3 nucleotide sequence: TGTGCCAGCAGCAGAGGAAGCGGGGCTGAAGCTTTCTTT.

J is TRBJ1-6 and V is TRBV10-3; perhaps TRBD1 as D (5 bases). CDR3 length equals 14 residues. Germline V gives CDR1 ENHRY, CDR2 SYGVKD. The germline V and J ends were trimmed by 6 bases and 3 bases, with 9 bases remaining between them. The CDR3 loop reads CAIREDSYNSPLHF. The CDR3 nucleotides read TGTGCCATCAGAGAAGACAGCTATAATTCACCCCTCCACTTT.

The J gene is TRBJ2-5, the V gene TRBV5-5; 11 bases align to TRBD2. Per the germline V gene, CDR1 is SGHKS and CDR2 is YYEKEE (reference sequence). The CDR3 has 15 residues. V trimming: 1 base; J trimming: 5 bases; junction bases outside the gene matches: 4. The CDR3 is CASSLRLAGGETQYF. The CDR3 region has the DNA TGTGCCAGCAGCTTGAGGCTAGCGGGAGGTGAGACCCAGTACTTC.

The CDR3 protein is CASSYTGTGVWEQFF. Written as DNA, the CDR3 is TGTGCCAGCAGTTACACCGGGACAGGGGTATGGGAGCAGTTCTTC. The chain has TRBV6-6 and TRBJ2-1; 10 positions agree with TRBD1. Trimming cost V 2 bases and J 10 bases; bases outside gene matches: 8. This CDR3 contains 15 residues. CDR1 and CDR2 (germline): MNHNY, SVGAGI (reference sequence).

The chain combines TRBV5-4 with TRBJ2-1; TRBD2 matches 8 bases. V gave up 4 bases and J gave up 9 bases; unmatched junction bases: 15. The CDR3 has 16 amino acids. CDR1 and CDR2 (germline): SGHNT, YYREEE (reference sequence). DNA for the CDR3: TGTGCCAGCAGCCCCGGGGGGGCTGGGGGGGACGGTGAGCAGTTCTTC. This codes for CASSPGGAGGDGEQFF.

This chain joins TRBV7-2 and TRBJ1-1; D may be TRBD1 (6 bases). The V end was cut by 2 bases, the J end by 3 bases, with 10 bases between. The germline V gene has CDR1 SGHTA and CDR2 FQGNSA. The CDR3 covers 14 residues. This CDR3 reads CASSLKGGDTEAFF. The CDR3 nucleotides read TGTGCCAGCAGCTTAAAGGGGGGGGACACTGAAGCTTTCTTT.

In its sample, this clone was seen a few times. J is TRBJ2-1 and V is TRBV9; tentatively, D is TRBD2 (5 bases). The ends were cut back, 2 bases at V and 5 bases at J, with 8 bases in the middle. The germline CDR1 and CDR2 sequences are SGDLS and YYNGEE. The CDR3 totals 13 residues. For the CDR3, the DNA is TGTGCCAGCAGCGTGGAGGAGAACAATGAGCAGTTCTTC. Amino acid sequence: CASSVEENNEQFF. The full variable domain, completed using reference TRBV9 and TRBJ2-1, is DSGVTQTPKHLITATGQRVTLRCSPRSGDLSVYWYQQSLDQGLQFLIQYYNGEERAKGNILERFSAQQFPDLHSELNLSSLELGDSALYFCASSVEENNEQFFGPGTRLTVL.

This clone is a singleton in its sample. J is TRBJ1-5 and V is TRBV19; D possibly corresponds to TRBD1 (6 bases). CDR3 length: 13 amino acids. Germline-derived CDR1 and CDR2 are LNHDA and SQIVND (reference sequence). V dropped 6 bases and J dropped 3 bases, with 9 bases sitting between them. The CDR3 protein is CASRQGPNQPQHF. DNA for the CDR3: TGTGCCAGTAGACAGGGACCCAATCAGCCCCAGCATTTT.

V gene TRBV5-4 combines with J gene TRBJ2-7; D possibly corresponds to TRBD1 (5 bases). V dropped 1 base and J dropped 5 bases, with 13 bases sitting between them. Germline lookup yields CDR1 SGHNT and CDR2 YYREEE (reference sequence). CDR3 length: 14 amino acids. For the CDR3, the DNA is TGTGCCAGCAGCTTGTCGACAGTATTTCACGAGCAGTACTTC. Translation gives CASSLSTVFHEQYF.

CDR3 nucleotide sequence: TGTGCCAGCAGTTTTTTTCCGGGACAGGGAATTCTCGGGACCTTC. Its protein is CASSFFPGQGILGTF. The rearrangement links TRBV28 to TRBJ1-2; 9 bases agree with TRBD1. The CDR3 covers 15 residues. From germline, CDR1 is MDHEN and CDR2 SYDVKM. V trimming: 3 bases; J trimming: 14 bases; junction bases outside the gene matches: 16.

CDR3 in amino acids: CASSSGQGSYNEQFF. CDR3 in DNA: TGTGCCAGCAGCTCGGGACAGGGTTCCTACAATGAGCAGTTCTTC. The chain uses TRBV9 and TRBJ2-1, with 9 bases identical to TRBD1. CDR1 is SGDLS and CDR2 is YYNGEE in the germline V gene. The junction had 3 bases not matched to a gene; V was cut back by 4 bases and J by 1 base. The CDR3 spans 15 residues.

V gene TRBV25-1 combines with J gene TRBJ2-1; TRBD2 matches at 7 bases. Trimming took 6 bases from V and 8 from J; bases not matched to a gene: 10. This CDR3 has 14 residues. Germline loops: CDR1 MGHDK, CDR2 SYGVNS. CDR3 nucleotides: TGTGCCAGCAGGGGACTAATGCCCTTTGATGAGCAGTTCTTC. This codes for CASRGLMPFDEQFF. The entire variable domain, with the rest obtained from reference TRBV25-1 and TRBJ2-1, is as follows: EADIYQTPRYLVIGTGKKITLECSQTMGHDKMYWYQQDPGMELHLIHYSYGVNSTEKGDLSSESTVSRIRTEHFPLTLESARPSHTSQYLCASRGLMPFDEQFFGPGTRLTVL.

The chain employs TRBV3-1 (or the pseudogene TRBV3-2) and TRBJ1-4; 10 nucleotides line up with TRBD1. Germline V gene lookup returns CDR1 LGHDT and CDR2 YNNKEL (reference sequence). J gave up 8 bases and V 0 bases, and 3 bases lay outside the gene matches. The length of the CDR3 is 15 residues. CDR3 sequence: CASSQDRTGGEKLFF. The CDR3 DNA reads TGTGCCAGCAGCCAAGATAGGACAGGGGGAGAAAAACTGTTTTTT.

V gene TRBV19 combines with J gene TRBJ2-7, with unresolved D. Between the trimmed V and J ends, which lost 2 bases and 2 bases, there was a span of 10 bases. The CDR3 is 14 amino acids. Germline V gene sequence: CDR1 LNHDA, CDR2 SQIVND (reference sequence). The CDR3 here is CASSITWQTYEQYF. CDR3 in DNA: TGTGCCAGTAGTATAACGTGGCAGACCTACGAGCAGTACTTC.